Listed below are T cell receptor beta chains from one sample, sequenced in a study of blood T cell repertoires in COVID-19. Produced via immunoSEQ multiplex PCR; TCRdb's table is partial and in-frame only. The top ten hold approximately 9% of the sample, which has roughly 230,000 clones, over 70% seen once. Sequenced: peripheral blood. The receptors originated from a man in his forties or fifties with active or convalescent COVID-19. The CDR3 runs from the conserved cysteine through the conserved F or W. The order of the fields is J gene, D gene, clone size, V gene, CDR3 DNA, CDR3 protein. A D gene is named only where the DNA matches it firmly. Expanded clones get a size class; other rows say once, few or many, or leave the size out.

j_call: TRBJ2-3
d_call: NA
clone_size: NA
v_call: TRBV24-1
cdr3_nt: TGTGCCACCAGTAGGCAGGGGCGCACAGATACGCAGTATTTT
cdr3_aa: CATSRQGRTDTQYF

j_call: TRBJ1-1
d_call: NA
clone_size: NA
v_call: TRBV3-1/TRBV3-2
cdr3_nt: TGTGCCAGCAGCAGAGGGGAGGTCATGAACACTGAAGCTTTCTTT
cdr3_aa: CASSRGEVMNTEAFF

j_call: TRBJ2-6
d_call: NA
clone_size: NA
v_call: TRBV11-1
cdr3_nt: TGTGCCAGCAGCGCCAGGGGAAACTCTGGGGCCAACGTCCTGACTTTC
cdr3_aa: CASSARGNSGANVLTF

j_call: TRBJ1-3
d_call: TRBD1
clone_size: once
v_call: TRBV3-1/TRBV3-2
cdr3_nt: TGTGCCAGCAGCTCCCGACAGGGAATGTCTGGAAACACCATATATTTT
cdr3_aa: CASSSRQGMSGNTIYF

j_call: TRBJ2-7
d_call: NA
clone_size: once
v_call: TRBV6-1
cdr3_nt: TGTGCCAGCAGTGAGGGCCCCGGGAACTACGAGCAGTACTTC
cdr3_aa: CASSEGPGNYEQYF

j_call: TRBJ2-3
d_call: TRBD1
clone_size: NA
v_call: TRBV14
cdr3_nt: TGTGCCAGCAGCCAAACAACAGGGGTGGATACGCAGTATTTT
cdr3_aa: CASSQTTGVDTQYF

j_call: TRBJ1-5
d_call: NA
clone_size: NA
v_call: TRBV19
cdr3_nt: TGTGCCAGTAGTATTACAGATAATCAGCCCCAGCATTTT
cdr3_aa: CASSITDNQPQHF

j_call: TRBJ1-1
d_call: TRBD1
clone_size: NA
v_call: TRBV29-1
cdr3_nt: TGCAGCGTTGGTCCCCCCTGGGCAGGGGGAGGATCTGAAGCTTTCTTT
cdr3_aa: CSVGPPWAGGGSEAFF

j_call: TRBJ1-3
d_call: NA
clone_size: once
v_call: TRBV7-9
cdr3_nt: TGTGCCAGCAGCTTAGGTGGGCTGCTCTCTGGAAACACCATATATTTT
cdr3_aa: CASSLGGLLSGNTIYF

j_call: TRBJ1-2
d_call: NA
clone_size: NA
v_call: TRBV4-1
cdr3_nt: TGCGCCAGCAGCCTATCCGGGGGGTACAGCAACTATGGCTACACCTTC
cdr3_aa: CASSLSGGYSNYGYTF

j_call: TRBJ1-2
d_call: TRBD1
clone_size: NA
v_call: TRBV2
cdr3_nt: TGTGCCAGCAGGGGGAGCTCGACAGGGTCGTATGGCTACACCTTC
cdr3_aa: CASRGSSTGSYGYTF

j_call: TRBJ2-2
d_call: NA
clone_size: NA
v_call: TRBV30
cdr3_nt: TGTGCCTGGTCAGCGGGTGCCACCGGGGAGCTGTTTTTT
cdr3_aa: CAWSAGATGELFF

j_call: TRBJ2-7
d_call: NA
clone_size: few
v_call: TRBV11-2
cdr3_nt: TGTGCCAGCAGCCTACAGAACTACGAGCAGTACTTC
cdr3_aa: CASSLQNYEQYF

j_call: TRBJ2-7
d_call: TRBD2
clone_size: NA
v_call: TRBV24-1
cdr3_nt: TGTGCCACCAGTGATCCTCAATCTAGCGGGGTGGACGAGCAGTACTTC
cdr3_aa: CATSDPQSSGVDEQYF